This TCR beta chain derives from a study of cytomegalovirus exposure and HLA in healthy donors (dated by TCRdb to about 2017). Concerning the study at large: An earlier analysis of several hundred of the donors reported approximately 300 Gb of sequence data and about 120 million unique TCR beta sequences obtained from 150 million to 200 million T cells. In a later analysis, previously published TCR beta repertoires from hundreds of donors were re-analyzed and high-resolution HLA genotyping was added so that TCR occurrence patterns could be studied. The aim of the study was to test whether cataloging public T cell receptors could identify signatures of past pathogen exposure. An earlier analysis of several hundred of the donors used high-throughput TCR beta sequencing to judge whether each TCR beta V gene segment behaved as functional or pseudogenic. A handful of DR-DQ haplotypes were handled as single units for association and clustering because linkage in the cohort was strong. A later genetic analysis took genome-wide SNP genotypes for about 55% of the 666 donors and used that subset as a discovery cohort. The study profiled the T cell repertoires of 500 to 800 subjects by immunosequencing and related them to cytomegalovirus serostatus. Every discovery cohort repertoire had been produced on one sequencing platform. The genetic ancestry cluster associated with self-reported Caucasian donors included 70% to 85% of the 350 to 500 genotyped donors. Both class I and class II loci were covered by HLA typing, at four-digit resolution. An early release covering roughly 600 HLA-typed donors comprised roughly 300 gigabases of sequencing data and around 80 million unique TCR sequences. To predict cytomegalovirus infection status, the study combined high-throughput TCR immunosequencing, statistical association of individual TCRs with disease status, and machine learning. Donor age, sex, ethnicity and CMV serostatus were compiled alongside the repertoire data. Typing coverage varied by locus: roughly 629-640 donors for A, B, C, DRB1 and DQB1; 522 for DQA1; approximately 610 for DPA1; around 490 for DPB1. Besides the first cohort of roughly 640 subjects, a separate validation cohort made up of roughly 120 different subjects was used. Across around 400 genotyped donors of the cohort, an average of roughly 200,000 unique TCR beta nucleotide sequences per donor were sequenced, and 15% to 20% of those sequences were non-productive. In the later analysis, no new phenotypic data were used to find candidate immune exposures; instead, reliance was placed on TCR beta sequences and their occurrence across donors.

Overall study results and their limits: Presence/absence analyses assumed roughly uniform sequencing depth across donors, an assumption that may not hold. Compared with equally common non-associated chains, HLA-associated TCR beta chains in a later analysis were more clonally expanded and had lower generation probabilities. Because the 87-base-pair reads could not distinguish some IMGT-functional V segments, including TRBV6-2 and TRBV6-3, those segments were excluded. Several of the top co-occurrence clusters appeared to be linked to parvovirus B19, influenza, CMV and Epstein-Barr virus, according to a later analysis. In an earlier analysis of more than 450 of the donors, most TCR beta V segments were observed in productive rearrangements about 90% or about 30% of the time, broadly matching IMGT annotations. Three of the identified cytomegalovirus-associated TCR beta chains were confirmed in vitro to be specific for cytomegalovirus antigens. Strong co-occurrence of HLA alleles, especially DR and DQ, made assigning TCR associations to individual alleles difficult. Because HLA typing was unavailable for some donors at each locus, only the typed subset was used in association tests. A later analysis associated some 17,000 TCR beta sequences with specific HLA alleles at a false discovery rate of 0.05. The cohort was sequenced for TCR beta chains only, and without alpha or paired-chain data the features that could be detected were limited. Correlated functional status among segregating V segments might be attributable to linkage disequilibrium, but an unknown experimental factor could not be ruled out. Because counts were too low, approximately 18 rarely observed V segments, including chromosome 9 orphons, were excluded from the earlier analysis of several hundred of the donors. The classifier was reported to diagnose cytomegalovirus status with high specificity and sensitivity in both the original and validation cohorts. A total of fewer than 200 TCR beta chains were listed by the study as associated with cytomegalovirus. A later genetic analysis associated a missense DCLRE1C variant with V-gene and J-gene trimming of TCR beta chains, and an independent cohort replicated the association. For the cohort, immune exposure information was limited to CMV serostatus. Compared with the approximately 710-donor mean, donors in an Asian-associated ancestry cluster had fewer N-insertions in productive TCRs, according to a later genetic analysis. In a later analysis, most CMV-associated TCR beta chains were found to appear HLA-restricted, with HLA associations seemingly driven largely by CMV exposure. A further reported finding was that TCR beta sequences accurately predicted the HLA-A and HLA-B alleles for most subjects in the first cohort. According to the authors, the approach could potentially be generalized to other disease states and immunological phenotypes. Most TCR sequences were seen in very few donors, while some public TCRs were found in many individuals. According to a later analysis, TCR association rates differed among HLA loci, with DRB1 alleles showing the most associated TCRs and HLA-C alleles showing the fewest. The sequencing pipeline was judged likely to have produced a cluster of highly shared sequence variants as a technical artifact.

The cohort comprised some 680 healthy bone marrow donors. All cohort members were sampled while nominally healthy, although unrecorded immune exposures were likely present. The donor tested CMV seropositive, placing the donor among the approximately 290 seropositive members of the cohort. Every donor gave a peripheral blood sample, and the peripheral blood mononuclear cells from that sample were used for TCR beta sequencing. Genomic DNA extraction from the blood cell samples was performed with the Qiagen DNeasy Blood Extraction Kit. A remark on this clone: It has no known antigen specificity. The record has no base qualities; no much larger clone is one base away.

The CDR3 covers 12 residues, taking in both the cysteine and the phenylalanine. CDR3 DNA only is kept here, 36 bases in frame from base 1. A distance of 9 bases separates the germline ends of V and J, which lose 1 base and 6 bases respectively. As encoded in the germline V gene, CDR1 is SQVTM while CDR2 is ANQGSEA. The library was prepared using the immunoSEQ multiplex PCR assay. For the multiplex PCR, a mixture combining 60 forward primers for TCR Vbeta segments and 13 reverse primers for TCR Jbeta segments was used. Amplification of the CDR3 region of rearranged TCR beta genes was performed with a multiplex PCR assay on genomic DNA. The Illumina HiSeq System was used to sequence the amplified TCR beta libraries as 87-base-pair reads. On the authors' methods: Across the roughly 700 repertoires, a later analysis counted 60 million to 90 million unique TCR beta chains, some 11 million of which were shared by at least two donors. A nearest-neighbor algorithm error-corrected the raw reads and collapsed the reads into unique sequences, merging closely related sequences to remove PCR and sequencing errors. CDR3 sequences were aligned to IMGT reference sequences to assign V, D and J gene segments. For a sequence to be retained, a match of at least six nucleotides to both a V gene segment and a J gene segment was required. Rearrangements were classified as productive when the CDR3 lacked stop codons and remained in frame with V and J, and all other rearrangements were classified as non-productive. Following IMGT convention, CDR3 was defined as the stretch from the second conserved V-encoded cysteine to the conserved J-encoded phenylalanine. The earlier analysis of 500 to 600 of the donors excluded sequences that lacked an unambiguous match to a single V gene segment. In an earlier analysis of 587 of the donors, a V segment was called functional when productive rearrangements were above 56.7%, and segregating when the standard deviation between donors exceeded 5%. A statistical classification framework was built to diagnose cytomegalovirus status from the catalog of TCR beta chain sequences. V and J gene assignment, in a later analysis, came from comparing TCR nucleotide sequences with IMGT/GENE-DB human TR gene sequences. The TCRdist pipeline was used in a later analysis to assign CDR3 sequences and most-parsimonious VDJ recombination scenarios. In a later analysis, each TCR beta chain was defined by its CDR3 amino acid sequence together with its V-gene family, and reads lacking a unique V-gene family were excluded. In a later analysis, a few hundred highly shared, low-generation-probability nucleotide sequences were removed to address suspected cross-contamination and a sequencing artifact. In a later analysis, a clonal expansion index for each public chain was calculated from normalized within-repertoire ranks of inferred template counts. A later analysis computed generation probabilities with a VDJ recombination model fitted to out-of-frame rearrangements, and checked the results against IGoR. In a later analysis, TCR-TCR, TCR-HLA and TCR-CMV co-occurrence was scored with hypergeometric tests, and a repertoire-size bias correction was applied to TCR pairs. A later analysis estimated false discovery rates by permuting HLA or CMV assignments 20 times. In a later analysis, co-occurring TCRs were grouped using DBSCAN, and TCRdist sequence similarity was added for clustering within HLA-allele-positive subsets. For co-occurrence clustering, repertoires with fewer than 30,000 or more than 120,000 public chains were excluded, along with roughly 5 repertoires with anomalous nucleotide sharing. TCRdb stores this immuneACCESS table with in-frame sequences only. Part of the clones is absent; in the studies checked, under half of the shortfall reflects unresolved V genes, and no reason is known for the rest. V and J calls plus clone size are reproduced from that table; the DNA served to infer D and trimming. The sample table holds more than 150,000 clones, of which just under 80% were seen once. Approximately 6.8% of the sample is in the top ten clones.

Sequencing used PBMCs. The clonotype comes from a woman between 35 and 50 years old in good health and CMV-seropositive. The chain is assembled from TRBV29-1 and TRBJ1-1, with a tentative D gene TRBD1 over 5 matching bases. The CDR3 protein sequence reads: CSVEGQRAEAFF. The DNA is as follows: TGCAGCGTTGAAGGACAGCGGGCTGAAGCTTTCTTT. The entire variable domain, with the stretches around the CDR3 drawn from the reference TRBV29-1 and TRBJ1-1 proteins, is SAVISQKPSRDICQRGTSLTIQCQVDSQVTMMFWYRQQPGQSLTLIATANQGSEATYESGFVIDKFPISRPNLTFSTLTVSNMSPEDSSIYLCSVEGQRAEAFFGQGTRLTVV.